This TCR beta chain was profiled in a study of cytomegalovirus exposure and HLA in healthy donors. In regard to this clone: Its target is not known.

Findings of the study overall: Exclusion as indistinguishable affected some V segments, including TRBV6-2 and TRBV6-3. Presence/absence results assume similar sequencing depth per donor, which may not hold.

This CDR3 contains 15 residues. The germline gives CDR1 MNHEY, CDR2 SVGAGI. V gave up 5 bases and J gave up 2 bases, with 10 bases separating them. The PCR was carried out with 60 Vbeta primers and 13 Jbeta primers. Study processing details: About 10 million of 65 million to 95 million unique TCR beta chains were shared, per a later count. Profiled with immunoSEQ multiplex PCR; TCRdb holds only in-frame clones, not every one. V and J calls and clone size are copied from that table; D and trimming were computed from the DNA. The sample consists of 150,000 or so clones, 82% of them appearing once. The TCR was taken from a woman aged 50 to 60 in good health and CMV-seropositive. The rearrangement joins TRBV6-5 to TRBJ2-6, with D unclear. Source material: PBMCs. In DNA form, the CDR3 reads TGTGCCAGCAGTGCCTTAGCCGCTGGGGCCAACGTCCTGACTTTC. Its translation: CASSALAAGANVLTF.